These 17 T cell receptor beta chains came from one sample sequenced in a study. Using its own MiXCR run on the 5' RACE reads, TCRdb lists one record per CDR3 protein. Among about 54,000 distinct CDR3 sequences listed, approximately 17% were seen once. The sample was naive CD4+ T cells sorted from blood. As to subset: naive CD4+ T cells, CD4+CD45RA+CD25-. All receptors derive from a female donor with breast cancer.

The gene calls are TRBV9 and TRBJ2-7, with D perhaps given as TRBD1 or TRBD2 (5 bases each). The germline V gene encodes CDR1 SGDLS and CDR2 YYNGEE. This CDR3 spans 15 amino acids. V was shortened by 2 bases and J by 5 bases, with 17 bases between the two germline ends. This CDR3 reads CASSVFSGHSDEQYF. The CDR3 nucleotides are TGTGCCAGCAGCGTTTTCTCGGGGCATTCGGACGAGCAGTACTTC.

In its sample, this clonotype was seen many times. The V gene is TRBV29-1, the J gene TRBJ2-5; possibly TRBD1 for D (5 bases). V lost 3 bases and J 3 bases, leaving 5 bases between the germline ends. Germline CDR1 and CDR2: SQVTM and ANQGSEA. The CDR3 runs 11 residues. Written as DNA, the CDR3 is TGCAGCGTTGACAGGGAAGAGACCCAGTACTTC. It is translated as CSVDREETQYF.

This clonotype was found a few times. The V gene is TRBV12-3 or TRBV12-4, the J gene TRBJ1-5, with 8 positions matching TRBD1. The CDR3 consists of 13 residues. Trimming at V came to 6 bases and at J to 5 bases, leaving 3 bases not matched to a gene. The CDR3 DNA follows: TGTGCCAGCAGCCGACAGGGGTATCAGCCCCAGCATTTT. It encodes CASSRQGYQPQHF.

This clonotype has a handful of counts. V usage is TRBV29-1 and J usage is TRBJ2-5; D gene ambiguous. The CDR3 runs 12 residues. Germline V lookup: CDR1 SQVTM, CDR2 ANQGSEA. V was clipped by 4 bases and J by 3 bases, with 9 bases between them. The CDR3 reads CSVAKYEETQYF. CDR3 coding DNA: TGCAGCGTTGCGAAGTACGAAGAGACCCAGTACTTC.

This clonotype occurred a few times. The rearrangement joins TRBV7-9 to TRBJ2-6; tentatively, D is TRBD2 (6 bases). Trimming left V 1 base short and J 4 bases short, with 17 bases between. The CDR3 has 18 amino acids. The V gene's germline CDR1 is SEHNR and CDR2 FQNEAQ (reference sequence). This CDR3 reads CASSLVGLQRAGANVLTF. Written as DNA, the CDR3 is TGTGCCAGCAGCTTAGTGGGACTTCAACGGGCCGGGGCCAACGTCCTGACTTTC.

This sequence joins TRBV27 and TRBJ2-2; 9 bases align to TRBD2. The CDR3 runs to 14 residues. V was pared by 4 bases and J by 7 bases, with 4 bases of the junction left unmatched. Germline V gene data show CDR1 as MNHEY and CDR2 as SMNVEV (reference sequence). CDR3 DNA: TGTGCCAGCAGTTCGGGACTAGCTGTCGGGGAGCTGTTTTTT. It yields the protein CASSSGLAVGELFF.

This clonotype was seen more than once but under ten times. The V gene is TRBV7-2, the J gene TRBJ2-7, with D maybe TRBD2 (7 bases). The germline V gene encodes CDR1 SGHTA and CDR2 FQGNSA. Trimming cost V 4 bases and J 9 bases, with 25 bases left between them. The CDR3 extends over 16 amino acids. CDR3 bases: TGTGCCAGCAGCTCCCACGGGGCGGGGGTAGGGGGAGGGCAGTACTTC. Its translation is CASSSHGAGVGGGQYF. Using reference TRBV7-2 and TRBJ2-7 for the parts outside the CDR3, the full variable domain is GAGVSQSPSNKVTEKGKDVELRCDPISGHTALYWYRQSLGQGLEFLIYFQGNSAPDKSGLPSDRFSAERTGGSVSTLTIQRTQQEDSAVYLCASSSHGAGVGGGQYFGPGTRLTVT.

This clonotype was seen more than once but under ten times. One end of the junction does not line up with germline, which may come from a read error. This chain joins TRBV6-5 and TRBJ2-6; either TRBD1 or TRBD2 may supply D (5 bases each). The CDR3 is 21 residues long. CDR1 is MNHEY, CDR2 SVGAGI, per germline. The CDR3 loop is CASSPPPGMGRRPSGANVLTF. CDR3 nucleotide sequence: TGTGCCAGCAGTCCTCCCCCGGGGATGGGGCGTCGACCCTCTGGGGCCAACGTCCTGACCTTC.

This clonotype came up a few times. The V and J genes are TRBV7-2 and TRBJ2-7; TRBD1 agrees at 7 bases. Unmatched junction bases numbered 9, after V lost 1 base and J lost 9 bases. The germline V gene has CDR1 SGHTA and CDR2 FQGNSA. This CDR3 is 14 amino acids long. The CDR3 DNA is TGTGCCAGCAGCTTAGATAGGACAGGTTCTTTGCAGTACTTC. It specifies CASSLDRTGSLQYF.

This clonotype occurred a few times. J is TRBJ1-6 and V is TRBV6-6; D might be TRBD1 (6 bases). Germline V CDR1 and CDR2: MNHNY, SVGAGI (reference sequence). The V gene lost 8 bases and the J gene lost 11 bases, with 16 bases spanning the gap. The CDR3 runs to 13 residues. For the CDR3, the DNA is TGTGCCAGCGGAACAGGGTTCTCGGCACCCCTCCACTTT. Encoded protein: CASGTGFSAPLHF.

This clonotype came up many times. CDR3 in DNA: TGCGCCAGCAGCTTGCGGGTGGCCAAATCTTTGGCCCAGCATTTT. Amino acid sequence: CASSLRVAKSLAQHF. The chain recombines TRBV5-1 with TRBJ1-5; D unclear. V lost 1 base and J lost 11, with 19 bases in between. In germline, CDR1 is SGHRS, CDR2 YFSETQ. The CDR3 is made up of 15 amino acids. The whole variable domain, remainder taken from reference TRBV5-1 and TRBJ1-5, is KAGVTQTPRYLIKTRGQQVTLSCSPISGHRSVSWYQQTPGQGLQFLFEYFSETQRNKGNFPGRFSGRQFSNSRSEMNVSTLELGDSALYLCASSLRVAKSLAQHFGDGTRLSIL.

This clonotype was detected ten times or more. The chain links TRBV6-5 to TRBJ1-6; 9 bases are shared with TRBD1. Unmatched junction bases numbered 4, after V lost 5 bases and J lost 8 bases. The CDR3 is 14 amino acids. Germline values: CDR1 MNHEY, CDR2 SVGAGI. CDR3 bases: TGTGCCAGCAGTAACAGGGGGCGCGATTCACCCCTCCACTTT. It codes for CASSNRGRDSPLHF.

The chain couples TRBV19 to TRBJ2-1; 8 bases align to TRBD2. After removal of 3 bases from V and 9 bases from J, the junction contained 7 bases not matched to a gene. Germline lookup yields CDR1 LNHDA and CDR2 SQIVND (reference sequence). This CDR3 contains 14 residues. The CDR3 protein is CASSIPGGTAEQFF. The CDR3 DNA sequence: TGTGCCAGTAGTATCCCGGGGGGGACGGCTGAGCAGTTCTTC.

This clonotype was picked up many times. The CDR3 nucleotides read TGTGCCAGCAGCGTAGGGGGCGGGAGTGAGCAGTTCTTC. The encoded protein is CASSVGGGSEQFF. The rearrangement uses TRBV9 and TRBJ2-1; 7 bases agree with TRBD2. The CDR3 contains 13 residues. CDR1 SGDLS and CDR2 YYNGEE come from the germline V gene. V shed 0 bases and J 9 bases; nucleotides not matched to a gene: 3.

This clonotype was counted at least ten times. The chain carries TRBV10-3 and TRBJ2-7, with 7 bases that match TRBD1. This CDR3 comprises 12 residues. Unmatched junction bases numbered 4, after V lost 7 bases and J lost 4 bases. CDR1 and CDR2 (germline): ENHRY, SYGVKD. The CDR3 nucleotides read TGTGCCATCAAAGGCAGGGGGTACGAGCAGTACTTC. Encoded protein: CAIKGRGYEQYF.

As concerns this clonotype: A read error may explain this, as a much larger clone is one base away. The chain recombines TRBV6-5 with TRBJ2-2; D call uncertain. Trimming removed 0 bases from V and 9 bases from J, with 11 bases in between. CDR3 size: 14 residues. Per germline, CDR1 MNHEY and CDR2 SVGAGI. The DNA for the CDR3 is TGTGCCAGCAGTTACTCCGGGTCCCCCCGGGAGCTGTTTTTT. Residues: CASSYSGSPRELFF.

This clonotype was counted at least ten times. The chain is built from TRBV6-5 and TRBJ2-1; 11 bases line up with TRBD2. V shed 4 bases, J shed 7 bases, and the junction held 6 bases outside the gene matches. Germline V gene sequence: CDR1 MNHEY, CDR2 SVGAGI. CDR3 length: 15 residues. CDR3 sequence reads: CASSSGTSGINEQFF. CDR3 nucleotides: TGTGCCAGCAGTTCGGGGACTAGCGGCATTAATGAGCAGTTCTTC.